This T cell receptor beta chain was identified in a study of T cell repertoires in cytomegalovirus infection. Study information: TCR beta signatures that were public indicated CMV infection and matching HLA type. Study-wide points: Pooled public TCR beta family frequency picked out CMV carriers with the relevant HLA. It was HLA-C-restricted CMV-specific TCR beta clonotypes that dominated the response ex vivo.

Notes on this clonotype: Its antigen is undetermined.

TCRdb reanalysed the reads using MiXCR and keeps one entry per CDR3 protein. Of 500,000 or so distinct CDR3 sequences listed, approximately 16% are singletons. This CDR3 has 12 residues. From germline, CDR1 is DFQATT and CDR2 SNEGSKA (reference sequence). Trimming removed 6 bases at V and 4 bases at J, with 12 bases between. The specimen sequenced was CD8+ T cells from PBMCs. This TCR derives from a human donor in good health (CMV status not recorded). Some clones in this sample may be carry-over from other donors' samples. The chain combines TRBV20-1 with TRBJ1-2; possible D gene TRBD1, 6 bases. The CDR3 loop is CSAPTGTYGYTF. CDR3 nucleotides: TGCAGTGCCCCGACAGGAACCTATGGCTACACCTTC.